This record looks at one T cell receptor (beta chain) sequence and its context. As yet, its antigen is unknown. This entry belongs to a study of OX40 agonist ivuxolimab in advanced cancers. TCRdb's table, derived via immunoSEQ multiplex PCR, lists solely in-frame clones and lacks some. The sample lists about 24,000 clones, approximately 85% seen once, with approximately 17% in the top ten. General study results and limits: At doses 0.1 to 3.0 mg/kg, CD4+ and CD8+ clones expanded.

Systemic immunosuppression or autoimmune disease history was grounds to exclude patients. This sample comprised CD4+ or CD8+ T cells sorted from blood, obtained in a trial of the OX40 agonist ivuxolimab. The source is an adult with an advanced solid tumor such as melanoma, head and neck, liver or kidney cancer.

CDR3 DNA sequence: TGCGCCAGCAGCTTTGGGACAGGGGAGAATGAGCAGTTCTTC. It encodes CASSFGTGENEQFF. This rearrangement joins TRBV5-1 to TRBJ2-1; 10 positions match TRBD1. Trimming at V came to 2 bases and at J to 7 bases, leaving 3 bases not matched to a gene. The CDR3 covers 14 residues. Germline V gene sequence: CDR1 SGHRS, CDR2 YFSETQ.